Shown below are 20 T cell receptor beta chains from a single sample sequenced in a study of shared clonotypes between healthy human individuals. Assay: immunoSEQ multiplex PCR; the TCRdb copy retains only in-frame clones and omits some. There are some 2,000,000 clones in the sample; 90% to 95% occur only once, and 0.13% lies in the top ten. The source material was naive CD4+ T cells sorted from blood. Documented subset: CD45RA+ positively selected. The receptors were gathered from a young man in good health.

This clone was observed a few times. V is TRBV7-2 and J is TRBJ1-3, with TRBD1 matching 7 bases. This CDR3 has 15 residues. The ends lost 5 bases at V and 0 bases at J; junction bases unmatched: 4. Germline V CDR1 and CDR2: SGHTA, FQGNSA. The CDR3: CASSRWTGSGNTIYF. CDR3 coding DNA: TGTGCCAGCAGCCGCTGGACAGGCTCTGGAAACACCATATATTTT.

The chain recombines TRBV2 with TRBJ2-1; D is undetermined. V gave up 2 bases and J gave up 4 bases, with 12 bases separating them. In germline, CDR1 is SNHLY, CDR2 FYNNEI. This CDR3 is 15 amino acids long. The CDR3 DNA reads TGTGCCAGCAGTGAATATGCGACTGGTTACAATGAGCAGTTCTTC. This encodes CASSEYATGYNEQFF.

J is TRBJ1-6 and V is TRBV5-1, with TRBD1 identical over 8 bases. After removal of 4 bases from V and 8 bases from J, the junction contained 8 bases not matched to a gene. Germline V lookup: CDR1 SGHRS, CDR2 YFSETQ. The CDR3 contains 15 residues. CDR3 nucleotides: TGCGCCAGCAGCCCTGGGACAGGTTTGGATTCACCCCTCCACTTT. This sequence encodes CASSPGTGLDSPLHF.

The chain combines TRBV5-5 with TRBJ2-7; TRBD2 matches 13 bases. The V segment lost 4 bases and the J segment 3 bases; nucleotides outside the gene matches: 16. The germline V gene encodes CDR1 SGHKS and CDR2 YYEKEE (reference sequence). The CDR3 is made up of 19 amino acids. CDR3 DNA: TGTGCCAGCAGCCCATTACTAGCGGGAGGGCCCCTCATTGACTACGAGCAGTACTTC. This codes for CASSPLLAGGPLIDYEQYF.

The rearrangement uses TRBV10-2 and TRBJ2-7, with D maybe TRBD1 (6 bases). Trimming left V 6 bases short and J 7 bases short, with 13 bases between. This CDR3 contains 12 residues. Germline CDR1 and CDR2: WSHSY and SAAADI. Here the CDR3 DNA reads TGCGCCAGCAGGAGGGATAGGGGGGAGCAGTACTTC. As protein: CASRRDRGEQYF.

The chain has TRBV5-6 and TRBJ1-3; TRBD1 agrees at 10 bases. Germline V gene lookup returns CDR1 SGHDT and CDR2 YYEEEE. The length of the CDR3 is 16 residues. Losses at the gene ends were 3 bases for V and 2 bases for J; bases not matched to a gene: 5. CDR3 in DNA: TGTGCCAGCAGCTCCGACAGGGGGCAAACTGGAAACACCATATATTTT. It specifies CASSSDRGQTGNTIYF.

The chain links TRBV4-1 to TRBJ1-1; no clear D. The length of the CDR3 is 15 residues. The V end was cut by 0 bases, the J end by 6 bases, with 14 bases between. CDR1 is MGHRA and CDR2 is YSYEKL in the germline V gene. For the CDR3, the DNA is TGCGCCAGCAGCCAAGATTGGGCAGAGAATGCTGAAGCTTTCTTT. It encodes CASSQDWAENAEAFF.

As to this clone: One end of the junction varies from germline; a read error may be responsible. This sequence joins TRBV18 and TRBJ2-7; maybe TRBD2 (5 bases). This CDR3 has 13 residues. CDR1 KGHSH and CDR2 LQKENI come from the germline V gene. CDR3 in DNA: TGTGCCAGCTCACCAGCCGATGGAACTAGTCTGAGATGG. It is translated as CASSPADGTSLRW.

J is TRBJ1-6 and V is TRBV5-1; no reliable D call. The V end was cut by 2 bases, the J end by 7 bases, with 16 bases between. Per the germline V gene, CDR1 is SGHRS and CDR2 is YFSETQ. The CDR3 contains 16 residues. CDR3 loop: CASSFSAPLGNSPLHF. In DNA form, the CDR3 reads TGCGCCAGCAGCTTTTCCGCTCCCTTGGGGAATTCACCCCTCCACTTT. The whole variable domain, remainder taken from reference TRBV5-1 and TRBJ1-6, is KAGVTQTPRYLIKTRGQQVTLSCSPISGHRSVSWYQQTPGQGLQFLFEYFSETQRNKGNFPGRFSGRQFSNSRSEMNVSTLELGDSALYLCASSFSAPLGNSPLHFGNGTRLTVT.

The chain has TRBV10-3 and TRBJ2-5; 9 bases are shared with TRBD2. The CDR3 runs 15 residues. Germline CDR1 and CDR2: ENHRY and SYGVKD. Losses at the gene ends were 4 bases for V and 3 bases for J; bases not matched to a gene: 6. The CDR3 loop reads CAISASGGREETQYF. CDR3 nucleotides: TGTGCCATCAGTGCTTCGGGCGGGAGGGAAGAGACCCAGTACTTC.

Points on this clone: This sample also contains other DNA sequences that code for the same CDR3. The V gene is TRBV30, the J gene TRBJ2-2; D uncertain. The CDR3 runs to 12 residues. CDR1 is GTSNPN and CDR2 is SVGIG in the germline V gene (reference sequence). V was pared by 0 bases and J by 4 bases, with 3 bases between. CDR3 protein: CAWSVSTGELFF. Here the CDR3 DNA reads TGTGCCTGGAGTGTGAGCACCGGGGAGCTGTTTTTT.

CDR3 nucleotide sequence: TGCGCCAGCAGCCGAGGCGGACAGGGTCGGGATGGCTACACCTTC. Its protein product is CASSRGGQGRDGYTF. The V gene is TRBV4-3, the J gene TRBJ1-2; TRBD1 matches 8 bases. The V and J ends lost 4 bases and 6 bases, in that order; junction bases with no gene match: 10. Germline CDR1 is LGHNA and CDR2 is YSLEER. This CDR3 spans 15 amino acids.

The chain uses TRBV10-2 and TRBJ2-7, with TRBD2 identical over 16 bases. The V gene end was trimmed by 4 bases and the J gene end by 3 bases; junction bases not matched to a gene: 9. The germline V gene has CDR1 WSHSY and CDR2 SAAADI. The CDR3 is 18 residues long. CDR3 bases: TGCGCCAGCAGTGCCCTGGGACTAGCGGGAGGGAGGGGCTACGAGCAGTACTTC. Encoded protein: CASSALGLAGGRGYEQYF.

The rearrangement joins TRBV11-2 to TRBJ2-5; TRBD1 agrees at 8 bases. Germline CDR1 is SGHAT and CDR2 is FQNNGV. This CDR3 comprises 15 residues. The trim removed 5 bases at V and 5 bases at J, leaving 10 bases unmatched. CDR3 protein: CASSPGDRKLETQYF. DNA for the CDR3: TGTGCCAGCAGCCCTGGGGACAGGAAGTTGGAGACCCAGTACTTC. Complete variable domain (other parts from reference TRBV11-2 and TRBJ2-5): EAGVAQSPRYKIIEKRQSVAFWCNPISGHATLYWYQQILGQGPKLLIQFQNNGVVDDSQLPKDRFSAERLKGVDSTLKIQPAKLEDSAVYLCASSPGDRKLETQYFGPGTRLLVL.

For this clone: The same CDR3 is also encoded by other DNA sequences in this sample. The chain links TRBV11-2 to TRBJ1-5; no definite D call. The CDR3 sequence is 13 residues long. CDR1 and CDR2 (germline): SGHAT, FQNNGV. Trimming pared 1 base from V and 7 bases from J, leaving 8 bases between. This chain's CDR3 is CASSLALGQPQHF. In DNA, the CDR3 is TGTGCCAGCAGCTTAGCTTTAGGACAGCCCCAGCATTTT.

The chain joins TRBV6-1 to TRBJ1-5; the match to TRBD1 covers 11 bases. V dropped 2 bases and J dropped 3; count of bases not matched to a gene: 12. This CDR3 has 19 residues. Germline V lookup: CDR1 MNHNS, CDR2 SASEGT. Here the CDR3 reads CASSESRTGGLGNNQPQHF. CDR3 bases: TGTGCCAGCAGTGAATCTAGGACAGGGGGCCTCGGGAACAATCAGCCCCAGCATTTT.

V gene TRBV5-1 combines with J gene TRBJ2-3, with 11 bases fitting TRBD2. CDR1 SGHRS and CDR2 YFSETQ come from the germline V gene. CDR3 length: 17 amino acids. J was trimmed by 0 bases and V by 6 bases; bases with no gene match: 9. The chain's CDR3 is CASTGTSGVPSTDTQYF. CDR3 DNA sequence: TGCGCCAGCACGGGGACTAGCGGCGTTCCTAGCACAGATACGCAGTATTTT.

The V gene is TRBV6-5, the J gene TRBJ2-5; 7 nucleotides agree with TRBD1. After removal of 6 bases from V and 4 bases from J, the junction contained 5 bases not matched to a gene. The CDR3 sequence is 13 residues long. Germline V lookup: CDR1 MNHEY, CDR2 SVGAGI. DNA of the CDR3: TGTGCCAGCAGACCAGGGGGTAGAGAGACCCAGTACTTC. Amino acids: CASRPGGRETQYF.

The chain has TRBV6-5 and TRBJ2-1; tentative D call: TRBD1 (6 bases). Germline CDR1 reads MNHEY; CDR2 reads SVGAGI. This CDR3 has 15 amino acids. Trimming stripped 4 bases from V and 7 bases from J, with 17 bases between. The CDR3 loop is CASSSGTLISNEQFF. The CDR3 DNA reads as TGTGCCAGCAGTTCCGGGACATTGATTTCGAATGAGCAGTTCTTC.

The genes are TRBV21-1 and TRBJ2-7; the table's D gene call, TRBD2, was not cross checked with the DNA. TRBV21-1 is reported as a pseudogene. The CDR3 has 16 residues. The CDR3 is CASRRQEFGGPHEQYF. In DNA, the CDR3 is TGTGCCAGCAGGAGGCAGGAGTTCGGCGGGCCCCACGAGCAGTACTTC.